The following is a TCR beta chain sequence with its context. This entry comes from a study of blood T cell repertoires in COVID-19. Study-wide background: Sample material is recorded as cDNA or gDNA derived from T cells, B-cell-depleted T cells, or PBMCs.

The length of the CDR3 is 16 residues. The V gene's germline CDR1 is LNHDA and CDR2 SQIVND (reference sequence). The V end lost 7 bases, the J end lost 1 base, and 19 bases lay between the germline ends. Sequenced by immunoSEQ multiplex PCR; TCRdb stores in-frame clones only, minus some. The table lists hundreds of thousands of clones, 88% of them singletons. In terms of age and location, participants ranged from roughly 18 to 95 years and lived in approximately 26 US areas. Donors in Cohort 3 who had recovered were those with two negative PCRs, healthcare professional clearance, or resolution of their symptoms.

Sequences were obtained from PBMCs or T cells enriched from blood (not recorded which). The rearrangement links TRBV19 to TRBJ1-1; no clear D gene. This clonotype was obtained from a woman aged 45 to 65 who had recovered from COVID-19. CDR3 amino acids: CASKWSIGSQNTEAFF. In nucleotides, the CDR3 is TGTGCCAGTAAATGGAGTATCGGCAGCCAGAACACTGAAGCTTTCTTT.